Following are 9 T cell receptor beta chains from one sample sequenced in a study of Ad26.COV2.S vaccination and SARS-CoV-2 variants. Assay used: immunoSEQ multiplex PCR; TCRdb lists only in-frame clones, some missing. This table holds 300,000 to 400,000 clones, around 87% found once. Treatment denoted: 19 received Ad26.COV2.S at low or high dose, single or two shots; several received placebo; per-sample allocation not given. All samples were drawn on day 63, counting from the first vaccine or placebo injection. The sample was peripheral blood, taken in a trial of Ad26.COV2.S vaccine versus placebo. These receptors all stem from a person between 18 and 65 years old who received the Ad26.COV2.S COVID-19 vaccine or a placebo.

V usage is TRBV9 and J usage is TRBJ2-3; 9 bases fit TRBD2. Looked up from germline, CDR1 is SGDLS and CDR2 is YYNGEE. The V segment lost 0 bases and the J segment 2 bases; nucleotides outside the gene matches: 4. CDR3 size: 16 residues. CDR3 protein: CASSVGLAGATDTQYF. The CDR3 nucleotides are TGTGCCAGCAGCGTAGGATTAGCGGGGGCCACAGATACGCAGTATTTT. Supplemented by reference TRBV9 and TRBJ2-3, the full variable domain reads DSGVTQTPKHLITATGQRVTLRCSPRSGDLSVYWYQQSLDQGLQFLIQYYNGEERAKGNILERFSAQQFPDLHSELNLSSLELGDSALYFCASSVGLAGATDTQYFGPGTRLTVL.

The rearrangement uses TRBV12-5 and TRBJ2-7; 10 nucleotides line up with TRBD2. Trimming took 6 bases from V and 0 from J; bases not matched to a gene: 2. The CDR3 consists of 14 residues. The V gene's germline CDR1 is LGHNT and CDR2 FRNRAP. The CDR3 region is CASGTSGRSYEQYF. The CDR3 DNA follows: TGTGCTAGTGGGACTAGCGGGCGCTCCTACGAGCAGTACTTC.

This sequence joins TRBV7-2 and TRBJ2-5, with a possible D match to TRBD2 (5 bases). The V end was cut by 5 bases, the J end by 7 bases, with 11 bases between. Germline CDR1 reads SGHTA; CDR2 reads FQGNSA. The CDR3 length is 12 residues. The CDR3 coding sequence is TGTGCCAGCAGCGCCGGGGTGGGGACCCAGTACTTC. It codes for CASSAGVGTQYF.

The chain recombines TRBV10-3 with TRBJ1-2; 7 bases fit TRBD1. Germline CDR1 is ENHRY and CDR2 is SYGVKD. V was clipped by 3 bases and J by 7 bases; unmatched bases: 14. The CDR3 is made up of 16 amino acids. The CDR3 DNA is TGTGCCATCAGTGATAGTAGGAGACAGGGAACGCGTGGCTACACCTTC. Protein: CAISDSRRQGTRGYTF.

The V call is TRBV13, the J call TRBJ1-5; D gene uncertain. This CDR3 region has 14 residues. The germline gives CDR1 PRHDT, CDR2 FYEKMQ (reference sequence). The ends were cut back, 2 bases at V and 0 bases at J, with 5 bases in the middle. CDR3 in amino acids: CASSLIRSNQPQHF. CDR3 bases: TGTGCCAGCAGCTTAATTCGTAGCAATCAGCCCCAGCATTTT. The whole variable domain, filled in from reference TRBV13 and TRBJ1-5, reads AAGVIQSPRHLIKEKRETATLKCYPIPRHDTVYWYQQGPGQDPQFLISFYEKMQSDKGSIPDRFSAQQFSDYHSELNMSSLELGDSALYFCASSLIRSNQPQHFGDGTRLSIL.

This chain connects TRBV5-1 to TRBJ2-4; D possibly uses TRBD1 or TRBD2 (6 bases each). The V gene's germline CDR1 is SGHRS and CDR2 YFSETQ. The CDR3 has 13 amino acids. Trimming cost V 0 bases and J 6 bases, with 7 bases left between them. The CDR3 DNA reads TGCGCCAGCAGCTTGGAGGGGGGAAACATTCAGTACTTC. This translates into CASSLEGGNIQYF.

The chain combines TRBV28 with TRBJ2-7; 9 positions agree with TRBD1. The CDR3 covers 15 residues. The V and J ends lost 6 bases and 4 bases, in that order; junction bases with no gene match: 10. Germline CDR1 MDHEN, CDR2 SYDVKM. CDR3 protein: CASSRGTGSGYEQYF. The CDR3 nucleotides are TGTGCCAGCAGCCGCGGGACAGGGTCAGGTTACGAGCAGTACTTC.

V and J are TRBV19 and TRBJ1-1; no definite D call. Germline V gene sequence: CDR1 LNHDA, CDR2 SQIVND (reference sequence). The CDR3 has 12 residues. V dropped 6 bases and J dropped 9 bases, with 14 bases sitting between them. The CDR3 DNA follows: TGTGCCAGTAGGTCCAGGCCTGCAAAAGCTTTCTTT. Protein product: CASRSRPAKAFF.

This sequence joins TRBV3-1 (or the pseudogene TRBV3-2) and TRBJ1-3; D gene unclear. V was pared by 1 base and J by 5 bases, with 3 bases between. This CDR3 is 12 amino acids long. Germline V CDR1 and CDR2: LGHDT, YNNKEL (reference sequence). The DNA of the CDR3 is TGTGCCAGCAGCCAAGCTAGAAACACCATATATTTT. Its protein product is CASSQARNTIYF.